This entry concerns a single TCR beta chain. Its specificity is unknown. Analysis merged second doses at about 4 or about 12 weeks. This sample was included in a study of T cell responses to AZD1222 COVID-19 vaccine. Whole-study results and caveats: Donors were largely white British and mainly female; clonal diversity was possibly underestimated. Vaccine-related CD4 TCRs covered spike, predominating at 160-218 and 743-854. Elevations in Spike-specific TCR breadth and depth followed administration of two AZD1222 doses.

This CDR3 has 15 residues. Looked up from germline, CDR1 is SEHNR and CDR2 is FQNEAQ (reference sequence). V gave up 4 bases and J gave up 7 bases, with 16 bases separating them. The table came from immunoSEQ multiplex PCR; TCRdb's copy has only in-frame clones and leaves some out. The table lists some 150,000 clones, roughly nine tenths of them singletons. The chain carries TRBV7-9 and TRBJ2-2, with TRBD1 as a possible D gene (6 bases). The source material was peripheral blood, sampled 28 days after the second AZD1222 dose. The sequence was obtained from an adult who received the AZD1222 COVID-19 vaccine. CDR3 coding DNA: TGTGCCAGCAGCTCGGACAGTACCCTGCTCGGGGAGCTGTTTTTT. It encodes CASSSDSTLLGELFF.